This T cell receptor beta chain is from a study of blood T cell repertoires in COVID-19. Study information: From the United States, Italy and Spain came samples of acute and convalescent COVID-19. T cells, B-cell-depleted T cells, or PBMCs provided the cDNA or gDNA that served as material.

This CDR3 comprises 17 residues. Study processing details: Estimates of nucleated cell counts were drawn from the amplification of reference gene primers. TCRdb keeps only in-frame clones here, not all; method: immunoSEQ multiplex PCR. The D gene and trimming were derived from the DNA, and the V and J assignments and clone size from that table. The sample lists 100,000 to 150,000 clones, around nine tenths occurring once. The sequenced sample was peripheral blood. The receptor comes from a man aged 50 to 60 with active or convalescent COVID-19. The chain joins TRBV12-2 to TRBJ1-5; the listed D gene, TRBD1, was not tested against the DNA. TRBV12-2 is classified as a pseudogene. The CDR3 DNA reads TGTGCAAGTCGCTTAGCTCAAAAAGGGGATAGCAATCAGCCCCAGCATTTT. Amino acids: CASRLAQKGDSNQPQHF.